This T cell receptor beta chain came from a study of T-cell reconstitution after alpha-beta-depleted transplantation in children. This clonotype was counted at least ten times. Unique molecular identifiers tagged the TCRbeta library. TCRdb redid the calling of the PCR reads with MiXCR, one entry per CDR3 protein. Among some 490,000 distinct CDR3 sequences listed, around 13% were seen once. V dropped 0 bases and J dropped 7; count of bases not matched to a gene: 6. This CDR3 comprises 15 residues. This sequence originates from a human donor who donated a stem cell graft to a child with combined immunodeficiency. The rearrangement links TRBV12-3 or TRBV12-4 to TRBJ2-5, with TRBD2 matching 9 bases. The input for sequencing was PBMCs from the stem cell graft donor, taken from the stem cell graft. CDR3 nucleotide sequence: TGTGCCAGCAGTTTAGCTTTTAGCGGGAGAGCGACCCAGTACTTC. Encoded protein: CASSLAFSGRATQYF.